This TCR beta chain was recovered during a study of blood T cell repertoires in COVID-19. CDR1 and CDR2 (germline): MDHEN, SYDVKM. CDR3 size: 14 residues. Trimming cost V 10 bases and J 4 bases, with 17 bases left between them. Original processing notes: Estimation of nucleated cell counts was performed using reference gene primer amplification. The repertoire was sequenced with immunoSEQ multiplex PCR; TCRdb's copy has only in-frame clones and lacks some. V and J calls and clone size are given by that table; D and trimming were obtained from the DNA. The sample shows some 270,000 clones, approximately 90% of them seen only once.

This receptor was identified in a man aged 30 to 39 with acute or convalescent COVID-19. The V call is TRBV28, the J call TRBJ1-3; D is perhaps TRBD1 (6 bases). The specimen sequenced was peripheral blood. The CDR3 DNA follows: TGTGCCACCCACCGGGACAAAAGCGGAAACACCATATATTTT. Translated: CATHRDKSGNTIYF. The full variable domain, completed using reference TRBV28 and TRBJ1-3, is DVKVTQSSRYLVKRTGEKVFLECVQDMDHENMFWYRQDPGLGLRLIYFSYDVKMKEKGDIPEGYSVSREKKERFSLILESASTNQTSMYLCATHRDKSGNTIYFGEGSWLTVV.